This TCR beta chain was profiled in a study of patients and donors after allogeneic stem cell transplantation. Germline CDR1 and CDR2: SGHTA and FQGNSA. V dropped 2 bases and J dropped 2 bases, with 8 bases sitting between them. The CDR3 has 14 residues. Via MiXCR, TCRdb re-called the RT-PCR reads, giving one row per CDR3 protein. The table shows fewer than 75,000 distinct CDR3 sequences, with about 14% occurring only once. Sequencing used blood, either unsorted or a sorted T cell fraction (not recorded which). V is TRBV7-2 and J is TRBJ2-3; no definite D call. This sequence originates from a human donor who was either an allogeneic HSCT recipient or a stem cell or donor lymphocyte infusion donor (not recorded which). It is not recorded whose cells these are; they may come from a transplant donor. CDR3 region: CASSLNVFTDTQYF. The CDR3, as DNA: TGTGCCAGCAGCTTAAACGTATTCACAGATACGCAGTATTTT.